Listed here is a single T cell receptor (beta chain). The data were taken from a study of blood T cell repertoires in COVID-19. Overall study: PBMCs, B-cell-depleted T cells, or T cells provided the cDNA or gDNA that made up the material.

Seattle's enrolled individuals joined amid active infection and were then monitored longitudinally. Authors' methods: Amplification of reference gene primers provided the estimated nucleated cell counts. Sequencing used immunoSEQ multiplex PCR; TCRdb keeps in-frame clones, though not all of them. V and J calls and clone size follow that table, whereas D and trimming were derived from the DNA. The sample consists of over 150,000 clones, roughly 84% of them appearing once. What was sequenced was peripheral blood. This receptor was identified in a woman aged 55-70 years with COVID-19, enrolled during active disease.

The CDR3 DNA reads TGTGCCACTCCCCTCGGGATAGCTAACTATGGCTACACCTTC. It encodes CATPLGIANYGYTF. The V gene is TRBV7-9, the J gene TRBJ1-2, with unresolved D. Germline V gene sequence: CDR1 SEHNR, CDR2 FQNEAQ (reference sequence). The CDR3 contains 14 residues. Trimming shortened V by 10 bases and J by 0 bases, and 15 bases separated the two germline ends.